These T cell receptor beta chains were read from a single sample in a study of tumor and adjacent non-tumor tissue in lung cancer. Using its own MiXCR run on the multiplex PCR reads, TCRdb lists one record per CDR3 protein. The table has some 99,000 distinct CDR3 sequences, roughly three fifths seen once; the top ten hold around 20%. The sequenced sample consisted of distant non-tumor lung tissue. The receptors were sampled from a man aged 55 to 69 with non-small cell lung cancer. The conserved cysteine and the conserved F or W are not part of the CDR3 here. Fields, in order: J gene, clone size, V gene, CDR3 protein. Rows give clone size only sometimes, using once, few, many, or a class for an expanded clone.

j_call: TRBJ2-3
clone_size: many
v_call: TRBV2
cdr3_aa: ASSEQGGDTQY

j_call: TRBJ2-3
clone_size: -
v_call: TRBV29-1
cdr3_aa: SGGGDDKDTQY

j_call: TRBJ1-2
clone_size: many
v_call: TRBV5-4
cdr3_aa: ASSLVGRDRRARYT

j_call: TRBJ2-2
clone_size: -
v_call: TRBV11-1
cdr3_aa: ASSPEKNTGELF

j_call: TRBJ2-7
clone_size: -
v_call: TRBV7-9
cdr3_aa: ASSQGGADRLPFYEQY

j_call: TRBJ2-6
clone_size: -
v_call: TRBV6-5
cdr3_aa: ASGKGSSGANVLT

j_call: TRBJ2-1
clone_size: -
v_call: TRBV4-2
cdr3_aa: TSSRQTSGSSYNEQF

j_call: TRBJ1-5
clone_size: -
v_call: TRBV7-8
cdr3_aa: ASSLKASQPNKPQH

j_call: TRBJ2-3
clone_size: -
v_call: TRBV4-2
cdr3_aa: ASNFRTRSTDTQY

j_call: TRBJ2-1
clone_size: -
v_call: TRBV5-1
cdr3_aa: ASSLDWGTGEQS

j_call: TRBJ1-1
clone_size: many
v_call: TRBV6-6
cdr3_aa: ASSQTGGWAF

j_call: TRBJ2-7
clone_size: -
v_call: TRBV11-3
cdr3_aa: ASRRVSGSSYEQY

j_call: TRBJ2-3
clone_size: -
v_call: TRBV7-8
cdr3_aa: ASSDSGGSAGTQY

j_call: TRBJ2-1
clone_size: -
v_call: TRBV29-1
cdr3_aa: SVREAGVSGQF

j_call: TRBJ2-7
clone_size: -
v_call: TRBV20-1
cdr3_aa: SANSGTRSYHEQY

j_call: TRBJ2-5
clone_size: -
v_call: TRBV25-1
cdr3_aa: ASSDPGTAQGTQY

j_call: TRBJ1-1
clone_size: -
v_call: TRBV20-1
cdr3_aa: SAQANTEAF

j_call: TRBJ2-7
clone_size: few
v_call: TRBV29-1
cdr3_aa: PRGERRNEQY

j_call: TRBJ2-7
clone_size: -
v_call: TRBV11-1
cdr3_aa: VSCNTGEFYEQY

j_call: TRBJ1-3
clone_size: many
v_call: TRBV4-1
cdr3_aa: ASSPTGQRNTIY

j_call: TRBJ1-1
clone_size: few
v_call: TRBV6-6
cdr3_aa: PSSSRGGLNTEAF

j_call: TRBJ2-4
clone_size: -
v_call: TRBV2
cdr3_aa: DSSEAPVMGAKNIQY

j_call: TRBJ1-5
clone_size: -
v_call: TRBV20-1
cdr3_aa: SAREWGFGYQPQH

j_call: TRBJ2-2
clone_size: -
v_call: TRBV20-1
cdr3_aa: IAKGGWNTGELF

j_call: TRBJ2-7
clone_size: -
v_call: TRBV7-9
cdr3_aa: ASSSAAGETYEQY

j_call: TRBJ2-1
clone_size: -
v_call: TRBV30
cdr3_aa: AWSWSSGLYIGQF

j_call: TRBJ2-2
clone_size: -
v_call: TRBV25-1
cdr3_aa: ASCEMTVSGELF

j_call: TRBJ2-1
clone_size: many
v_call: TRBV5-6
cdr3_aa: ASSLGQGQNNEQF

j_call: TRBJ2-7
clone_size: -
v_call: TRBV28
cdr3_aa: ASSSTGTSAYEQC

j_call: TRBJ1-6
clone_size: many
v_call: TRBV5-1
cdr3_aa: ASSLGTGSGLSNSPLH

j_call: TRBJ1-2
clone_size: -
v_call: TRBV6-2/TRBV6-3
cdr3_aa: ACSYGTPAGYT

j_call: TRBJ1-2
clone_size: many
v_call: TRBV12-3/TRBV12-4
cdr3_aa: ASSPGQGSGYT

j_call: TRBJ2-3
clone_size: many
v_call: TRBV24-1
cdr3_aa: ATSDLHREGTDTQY

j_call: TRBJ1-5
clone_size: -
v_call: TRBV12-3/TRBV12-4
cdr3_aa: ASIPGGGEGISNQPQH

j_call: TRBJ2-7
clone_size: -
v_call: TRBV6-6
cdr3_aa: VTSYSGGLAGFEQY

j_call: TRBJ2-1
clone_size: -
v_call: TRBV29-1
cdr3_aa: SVEGKHSYNEQF

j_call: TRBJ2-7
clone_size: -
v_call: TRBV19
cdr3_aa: ASKRGTGSNEQY

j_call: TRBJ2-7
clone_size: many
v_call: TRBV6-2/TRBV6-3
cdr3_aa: ASSYSRRESPYEQY

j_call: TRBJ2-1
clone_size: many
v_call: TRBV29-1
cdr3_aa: SVTLRYNEQF

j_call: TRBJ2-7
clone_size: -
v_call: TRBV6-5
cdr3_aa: ASSDSGQATYEQY

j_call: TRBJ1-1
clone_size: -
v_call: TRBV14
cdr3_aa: VSESTADGGNTEAF

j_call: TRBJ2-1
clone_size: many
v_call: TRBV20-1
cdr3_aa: SPKREGRNEQF

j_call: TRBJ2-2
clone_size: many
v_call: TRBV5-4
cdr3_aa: ASRGVDGRNTGELF

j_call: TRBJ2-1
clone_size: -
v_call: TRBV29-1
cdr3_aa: SVVSGLVDGEQF

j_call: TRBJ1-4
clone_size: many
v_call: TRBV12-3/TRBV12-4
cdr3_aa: ASSSQGTNEKLF

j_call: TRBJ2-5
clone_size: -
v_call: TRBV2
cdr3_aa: ASTPDGGSETQY

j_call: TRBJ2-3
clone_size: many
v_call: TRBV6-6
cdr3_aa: ASSYSGQGATDTQY

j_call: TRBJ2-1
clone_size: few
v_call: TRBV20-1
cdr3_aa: SARPQGHSRGEQF

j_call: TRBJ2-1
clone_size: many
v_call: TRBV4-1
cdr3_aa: ASSQAGRVGGRYGEQF

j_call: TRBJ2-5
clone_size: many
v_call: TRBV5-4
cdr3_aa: ASSGTSSETQY

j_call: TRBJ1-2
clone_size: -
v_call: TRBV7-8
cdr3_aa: ASSPSAVWGYI

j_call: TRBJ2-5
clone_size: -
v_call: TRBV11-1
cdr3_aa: ACSSGQTQETQY

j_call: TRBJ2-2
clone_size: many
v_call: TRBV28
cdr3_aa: ASKAGGKNTGELF